This T cell receptor beta chain came from a study of T cell responses to AZD1222 COVID-19 vaccine. Clones were read by immunoSEQ multiplex PCR, and TCRdb kept only the in-frame ones, dropping some. Of 55,000 to 65,000 clones in the sample, roughly 85% were seen once. The germline V gene has CDR1 SGHRS and CDR2 YFSETQ. The CDR3 extends over 15 amino acids. V dropped 4 bases and J dropped 2 bases, with 16 bases sitting between them. Overall study results and limits: The sample set comprised mostly white British donors with more females, and clonal diversity was possibly underestimated. Spike-wide vaccine-associated CD4 TCRs dominated at 160-218 and 743-854.

Remarks on this clone: Its antigen is unidentified.

This sequence was found in an adult in good health. The sample was peripheral blood, taken on day 0 of AZD1222 vaccination. The chain has TRBV5-1 and TRBJ2-7; D may correspond to TRBD1 or TRBD2 (5 bases each). CDR3: CASSPGTAYPYEQYF. The CDR3 DNA follows: TGCGCCAGCAGCCCGGGGACCGCTTATCCCTACGAGCAGTACTTC.